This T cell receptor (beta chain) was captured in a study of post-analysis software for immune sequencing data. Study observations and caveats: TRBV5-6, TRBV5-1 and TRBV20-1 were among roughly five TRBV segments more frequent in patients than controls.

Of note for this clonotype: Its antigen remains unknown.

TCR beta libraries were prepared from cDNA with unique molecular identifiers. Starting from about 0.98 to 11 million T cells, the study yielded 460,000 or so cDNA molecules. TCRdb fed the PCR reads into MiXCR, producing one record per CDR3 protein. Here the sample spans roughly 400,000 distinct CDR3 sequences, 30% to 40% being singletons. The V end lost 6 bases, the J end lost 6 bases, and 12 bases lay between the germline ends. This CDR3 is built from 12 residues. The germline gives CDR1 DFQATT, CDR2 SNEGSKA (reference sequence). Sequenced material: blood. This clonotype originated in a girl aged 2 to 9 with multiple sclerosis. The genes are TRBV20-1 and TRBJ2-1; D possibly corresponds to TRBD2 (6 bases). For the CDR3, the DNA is TGCAGTGCCGGGACTGGGGGCAATGAGCAGTTCTTC. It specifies CSAGTGGNEQFF.